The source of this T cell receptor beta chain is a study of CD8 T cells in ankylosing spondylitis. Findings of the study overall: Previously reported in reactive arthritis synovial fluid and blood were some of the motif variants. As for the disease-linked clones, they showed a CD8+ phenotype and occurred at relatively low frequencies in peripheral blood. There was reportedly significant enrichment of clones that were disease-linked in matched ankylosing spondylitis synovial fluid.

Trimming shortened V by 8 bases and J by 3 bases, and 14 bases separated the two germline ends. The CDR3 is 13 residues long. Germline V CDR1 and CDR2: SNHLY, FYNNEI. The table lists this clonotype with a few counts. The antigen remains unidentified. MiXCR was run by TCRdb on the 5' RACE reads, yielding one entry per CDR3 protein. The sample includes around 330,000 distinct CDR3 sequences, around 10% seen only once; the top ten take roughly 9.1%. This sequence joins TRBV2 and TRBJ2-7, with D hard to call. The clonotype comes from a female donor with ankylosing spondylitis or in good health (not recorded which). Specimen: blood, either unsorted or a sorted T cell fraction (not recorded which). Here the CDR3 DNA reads TGTGCCAGCGGCAGGCCCTTAATCTACGAGCAGTACTTC. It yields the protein CASGRPLIYEQYF.